Detailed here is one T cell receptor beta chain. This clonotype came up a few times. The target of this receptor is not known. Per-base quality was not reported, and no clone a single base away is much larger than it. CDR1 and CDR2 were assigned from the germline V gene as SGHRS and YFSETQ. Trimmed from V: 4 bases; trimmed from J: 7 bases; junction bases lacking a gene match: 9. The CDR3 numbers 16 residues from cysteine through phenylalanine. The DNA shown is the 48-base CDR3, in frame from base 1. This entry belongs to a study of T-cell reconstitution after alpha-beta-depleted transplantation in children (dated by TCRdb to 2015 to 2016). About the investigation overall: Using TCR repertoire profiling, the study followed T-cell immune reconstitution in a quantitative way in children after TCRalphabeta/CD19-depleted allogeneic hematopoietic cell transplantation.

The library was built by means of PCR. The instrument was an Illumina HiSeq 2500. TCR library preparation used molecular barcoding, with unique molecular identifiers applied to normalize quantification of the TCRbeta repertoire. TCRdb handled the public reads itself, with Q25 trimming in fastp and clone calling in MiXCR, and kept productive beta chains. Under each unique CDR3 protein, matching rows form one entry showing the most common genes and DNA. The sample table contains 230,000 or so distinct CDR3 sequences; only one count was recorded for around 9.7% of them. The ten largest clones take up about 5% of the sample.

The chain joins TRBV5-1 to TRBJ2-2; 11 middle bases align to TRBD1. This TCR derives from a human donor who donated a stem cell graft to a child with SCID. This sample comprised PBMCs from the stem cell graft donor, obtained from the stem cell graft. At the DNA level, the sequence is TGCGCCAGCAGCCCAGGACAGGGGGCCGGTATCGGGGAGCTGTTTTTT. Translation gives CASSPGQGAGIGELFF.